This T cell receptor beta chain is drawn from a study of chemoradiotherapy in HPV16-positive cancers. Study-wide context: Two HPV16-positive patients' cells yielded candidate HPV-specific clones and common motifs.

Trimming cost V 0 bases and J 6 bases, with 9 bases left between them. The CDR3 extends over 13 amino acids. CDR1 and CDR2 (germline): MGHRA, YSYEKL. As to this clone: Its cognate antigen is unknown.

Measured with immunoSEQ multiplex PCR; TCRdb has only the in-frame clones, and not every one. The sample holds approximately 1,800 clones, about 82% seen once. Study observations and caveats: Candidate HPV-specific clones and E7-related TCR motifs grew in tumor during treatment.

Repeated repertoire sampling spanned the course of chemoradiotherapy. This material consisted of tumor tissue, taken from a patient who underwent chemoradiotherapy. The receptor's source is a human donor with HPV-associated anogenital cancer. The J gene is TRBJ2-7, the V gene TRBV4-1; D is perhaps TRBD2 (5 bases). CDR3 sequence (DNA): TGCGCCAGCAGCCAAGATTGGACTGTCGAGCAGTACTTC. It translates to CASSQDWTVEQYF.